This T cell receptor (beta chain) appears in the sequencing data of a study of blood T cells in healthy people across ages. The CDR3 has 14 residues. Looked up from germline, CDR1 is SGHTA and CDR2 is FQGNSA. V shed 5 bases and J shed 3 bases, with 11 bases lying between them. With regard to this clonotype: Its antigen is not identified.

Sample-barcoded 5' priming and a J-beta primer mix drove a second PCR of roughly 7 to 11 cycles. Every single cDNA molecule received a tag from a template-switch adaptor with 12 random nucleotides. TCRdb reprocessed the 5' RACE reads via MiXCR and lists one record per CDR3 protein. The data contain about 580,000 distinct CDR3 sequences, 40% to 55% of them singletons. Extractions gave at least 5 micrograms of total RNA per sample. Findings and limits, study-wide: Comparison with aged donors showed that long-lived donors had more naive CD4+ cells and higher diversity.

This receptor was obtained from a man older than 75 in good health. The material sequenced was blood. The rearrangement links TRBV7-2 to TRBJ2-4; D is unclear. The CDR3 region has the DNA TGTGCCAGCAGCCCACTTTATAACAAAAACATTCAGTACTTC. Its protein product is CASSPLYNKNIQYF.